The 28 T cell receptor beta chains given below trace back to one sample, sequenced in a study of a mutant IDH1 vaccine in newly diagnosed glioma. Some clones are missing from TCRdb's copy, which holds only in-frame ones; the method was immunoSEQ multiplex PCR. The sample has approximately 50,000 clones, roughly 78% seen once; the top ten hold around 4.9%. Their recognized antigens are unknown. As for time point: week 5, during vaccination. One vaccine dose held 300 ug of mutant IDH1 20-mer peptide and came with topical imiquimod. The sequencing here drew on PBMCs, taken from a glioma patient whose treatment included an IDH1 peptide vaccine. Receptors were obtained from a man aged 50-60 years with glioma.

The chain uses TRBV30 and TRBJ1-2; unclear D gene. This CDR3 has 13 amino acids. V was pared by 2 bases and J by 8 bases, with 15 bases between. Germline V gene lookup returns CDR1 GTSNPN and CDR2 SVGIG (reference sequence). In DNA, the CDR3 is TGTGCCTGGAGTCTCCGACTGGTCTCCGGCTACACCTTC. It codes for CAWSLRLVSGYTF.

Written as DNA, the CDR3 is TGCGCCAGCAGCCCGGAGGGGCGAGTGAACTATGGCTACACCTTC. Its translation: CASSPEGRVNYGYTF. The V and J genes are TRBV5-1 and TRBJ1-2, with D tentatively TRBD1 (5 bases). Germline CDR1 is SGHRS and CDR2 is YFSETQ. Trimming left V 4 bases short and J 2 bases short, with 15 bases between. The CDR3 loop spans 15 amino acids. Together with reference TRBV5-1 and TRBJ1-2, the CDR3 gives the full variable domain: KAGVTQTPRYLIKTRGQQVTLSCSPISGHRSVSWYQQTPGQGLQFLFEYFSETQRNKGNFPGRFSGRQFSNSRSEMNVSTLELGDSALYLCASSPEGRVNYGYTFGSGTRLTVV.

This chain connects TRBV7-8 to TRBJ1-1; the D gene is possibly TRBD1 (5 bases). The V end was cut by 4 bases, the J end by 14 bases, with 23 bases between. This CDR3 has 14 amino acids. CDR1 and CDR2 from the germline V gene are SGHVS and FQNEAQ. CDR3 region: CASSSRGVGVNSFF. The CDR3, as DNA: TGTGCCAGCAGCTCCCGGGGGGTAGGGGTAAATTCGTTCTTT.

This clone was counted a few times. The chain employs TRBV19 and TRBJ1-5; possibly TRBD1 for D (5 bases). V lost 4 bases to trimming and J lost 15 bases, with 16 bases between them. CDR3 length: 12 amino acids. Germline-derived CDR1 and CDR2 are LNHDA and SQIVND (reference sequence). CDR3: CASSTLNGGLHF. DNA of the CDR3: TGTGCCAGTAGTACCTTAAACGGGGGTCTGCATTTT.

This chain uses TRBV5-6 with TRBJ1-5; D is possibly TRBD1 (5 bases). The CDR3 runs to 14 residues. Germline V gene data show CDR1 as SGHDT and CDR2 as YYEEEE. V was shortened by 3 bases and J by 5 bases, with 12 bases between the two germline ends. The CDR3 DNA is TGTGCCAGCAGCTCCAGGGTCCGAGATCAGCCCCAGCATTTT. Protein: CASSSRVRDQPQHF.

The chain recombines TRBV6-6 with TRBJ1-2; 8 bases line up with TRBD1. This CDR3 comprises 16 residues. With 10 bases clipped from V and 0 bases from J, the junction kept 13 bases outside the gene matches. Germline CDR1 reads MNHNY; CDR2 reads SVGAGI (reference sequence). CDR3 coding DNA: TGTGCCACGGCGGACAGGGCGGGACAAGCTAACTATGGCTACACCTTC. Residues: CATADRAGQANYGYTF.

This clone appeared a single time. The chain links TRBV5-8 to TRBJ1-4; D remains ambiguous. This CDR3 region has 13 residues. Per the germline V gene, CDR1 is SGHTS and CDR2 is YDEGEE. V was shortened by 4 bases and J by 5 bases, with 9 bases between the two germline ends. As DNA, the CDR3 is TGTGCCAGCAGCCCTGGGCGGAATGAAAAACTGTTTTTT. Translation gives CASSPGRNEKLFF.

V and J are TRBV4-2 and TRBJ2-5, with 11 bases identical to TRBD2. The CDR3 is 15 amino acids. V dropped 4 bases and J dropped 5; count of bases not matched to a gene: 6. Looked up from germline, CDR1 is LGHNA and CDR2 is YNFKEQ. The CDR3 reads CASSPIAGGPETQYF. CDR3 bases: TGTGCCAGCAGCCCCATAGCGGGGGGGCCGGAGACCCAGTACTTC.

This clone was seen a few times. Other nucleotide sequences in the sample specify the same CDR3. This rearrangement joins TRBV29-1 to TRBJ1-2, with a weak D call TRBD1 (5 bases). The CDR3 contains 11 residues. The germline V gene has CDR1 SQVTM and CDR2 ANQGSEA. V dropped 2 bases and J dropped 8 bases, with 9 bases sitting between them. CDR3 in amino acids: CSVEQGRGYTF. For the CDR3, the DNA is TGCAGCGTTGAACAGGGCAGGGGCTACACCTTC.

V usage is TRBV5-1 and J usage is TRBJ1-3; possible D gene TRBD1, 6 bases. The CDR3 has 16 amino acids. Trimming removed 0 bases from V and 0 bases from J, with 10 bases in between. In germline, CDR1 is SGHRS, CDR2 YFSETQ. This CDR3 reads CASSLGQASSGNTIYF. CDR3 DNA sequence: TGCGCCAGCAGCTTGGGACAGGCGAGCTCTGGAAACACCATATATTTT.

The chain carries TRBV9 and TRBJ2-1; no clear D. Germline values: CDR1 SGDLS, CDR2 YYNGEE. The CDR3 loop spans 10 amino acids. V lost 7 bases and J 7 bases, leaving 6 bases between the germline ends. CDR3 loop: CASSGNEQFF. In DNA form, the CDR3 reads TGTGCCAGCTCCGGAAATGAGCAGTTCTTC. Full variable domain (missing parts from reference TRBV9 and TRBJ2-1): DSGVTQTPKHLITATGQRVTLRCSPRSGDLSVYWYQQSLDQGLQFLIQYYNGEERAKGNILERFSAQQFPDLHSELNLSSLELGDSALYFCASSGNEQFFGPGTRLTVL.

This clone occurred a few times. DNA for the CDR3: TGTGCCAGTATTGGCCTGGATGTACAAGGGACTAACTATGGCTACACCTTC. Protein product: CASIGLDVQGTNYGYTF. This rearrangement joins TRBV19 to TRBJ1-2; D not resolved. V gave up 7 bases and J gave up 0 bases, with 21 bases separating them. The CDR3 runs to 17 residues. Germline V gives CDR1 LNHDA, CDR2 SQIVND (reference sequence).

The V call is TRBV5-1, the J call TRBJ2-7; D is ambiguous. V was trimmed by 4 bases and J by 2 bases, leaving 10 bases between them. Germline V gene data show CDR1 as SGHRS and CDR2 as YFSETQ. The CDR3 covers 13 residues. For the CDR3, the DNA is TGCGCCAGCAGCCCTGGGTCTGCCTACGAGCAGTACTTC. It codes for CASSPGSAYEQYF. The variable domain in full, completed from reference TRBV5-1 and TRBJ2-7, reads KAGVTQTPRYLIKTRGQQVTLSCSPISGHRSVSWYQQTPGQGLQFLFEYFSETQRNKGNFPGRFSGRQFSNSRSEMNVSTLELGDSALYLCASSPGSAYEQYFGPGTRLTVT.

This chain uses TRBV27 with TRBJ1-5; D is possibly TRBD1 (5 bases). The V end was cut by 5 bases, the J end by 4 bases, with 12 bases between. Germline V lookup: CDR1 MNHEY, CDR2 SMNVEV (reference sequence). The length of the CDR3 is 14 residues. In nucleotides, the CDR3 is TGTGCCAGCAGTCCAGTGGGGCGAAATCAGCCCCAGCATTTT. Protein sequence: CASSPVGRNQPQHF.

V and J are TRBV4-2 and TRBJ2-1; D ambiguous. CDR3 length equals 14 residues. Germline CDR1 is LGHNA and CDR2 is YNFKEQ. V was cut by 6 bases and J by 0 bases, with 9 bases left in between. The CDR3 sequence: CASSVLSSYNEQFF. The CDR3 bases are TGTGCCAGCAGTGTCCTAAGCTCCTACAATGAGCAGTTCTTC.

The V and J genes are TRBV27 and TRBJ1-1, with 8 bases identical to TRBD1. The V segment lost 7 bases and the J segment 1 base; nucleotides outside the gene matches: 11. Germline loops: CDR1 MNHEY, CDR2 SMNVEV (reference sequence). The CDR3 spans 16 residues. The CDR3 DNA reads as TGTGCCAGCACCTCAGGGGGCTTTGAGCAGAACACTGAAGCTTTCTTT. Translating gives CASTSGGFEQNTEAFF.

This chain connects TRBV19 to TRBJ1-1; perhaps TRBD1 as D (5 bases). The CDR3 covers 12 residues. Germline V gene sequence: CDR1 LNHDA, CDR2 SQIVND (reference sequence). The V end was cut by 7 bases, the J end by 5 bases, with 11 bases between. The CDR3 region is CASTNGGTEAFF. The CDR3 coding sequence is TGTGCCAGTACGAATGGGGGGACTGAAGCTTTCTTT.

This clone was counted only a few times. CDR3 region: CASSPRGKGYGYTF. In DNA, the CDR3 is TGTGCCAGCAGCCCAAGGGGTAAGGGCTATGGCTACACCTTC. The chain carries TRBV7-9 and TRBJ1-2; weak D call: TRBD1 (5 bases). The V gene lost 5 bases and the J gene lost 4 bases, with 14 bases spanning the gap. Germline V CDR1 and CDR2: SEHNR, FQNEAQ (reference sequence). The length of the CDR3 is 14 residues. The full variable domain, with the rest looked up from reference TRBV7-9 and TRBJ1-2, is DTGVSQNPRHKITKRGQNVTFRCDPISEHNRLYWYRQTLGQGPEFLTYFQNEAQLEKSRLLSDRFSAERPKGSFSTLEIQRTEQGDSAMYLCASSPRGKGYGYTFGSGTRLTVV.

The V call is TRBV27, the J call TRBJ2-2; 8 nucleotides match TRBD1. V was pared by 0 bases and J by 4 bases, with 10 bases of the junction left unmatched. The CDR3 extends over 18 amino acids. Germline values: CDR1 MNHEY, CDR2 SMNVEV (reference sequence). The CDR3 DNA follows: TGTGCCAGCAGTTTATCCTTAGGACAGGGTGAGGGCACCGGGGAGCTGTTTTTT. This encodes CASSLSLGQGEGTGELFF.

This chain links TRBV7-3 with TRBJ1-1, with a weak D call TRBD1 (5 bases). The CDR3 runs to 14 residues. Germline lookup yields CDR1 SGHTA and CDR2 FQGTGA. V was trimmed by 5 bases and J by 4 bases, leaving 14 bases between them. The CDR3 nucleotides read TGTGCCAGCAGCCCCCGGGGGAGAGGCACTGAAGCTTTCTTT. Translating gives CASSPRGRGTEAFF.

As DNA, the CDR3 is TGTGCCAGTAGTATACCGGCAGGGGGCCTTAATGAAAAACTGTTTTTT. Translating it yields CASSIPAGGLNEKLFF. The rearrangement links TRBV19 to TRBJ1-4; TRBD1 agrees at 8 bases. Germline CDR1 LNHDA, CDR2 SQIVND (reference sequence). CDR3 length equals 16 residues. The trim removed 2 bases at V and 4 bases at J, leaving 6 bases unmatched.

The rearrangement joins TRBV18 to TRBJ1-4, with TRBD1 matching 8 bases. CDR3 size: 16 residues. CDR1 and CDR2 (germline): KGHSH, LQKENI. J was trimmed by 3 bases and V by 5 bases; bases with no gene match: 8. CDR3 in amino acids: CASSALTGGANEKLFF. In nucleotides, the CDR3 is TGTGCCAGCTCAGCACTAACAGGGGGAGCTAATGAAAAACTGTTTTTT.

This chain's CDR3 is CASTLGPAYEQYF. The CDR3 nucleotides are TGTGCCAGCACCCTCGGACCCGCCTACGAGCAGTACTTC. The genes are TRBV7-2 and TRBJ2-7; D gene ambiguous. The CDR3 runs to 13 residues. The germline V gene encodes CDR1 SGHTA and CDR2 FQGNSA. Trimming took 7 bases from V and 2 from J, leaving 12 bases between them.

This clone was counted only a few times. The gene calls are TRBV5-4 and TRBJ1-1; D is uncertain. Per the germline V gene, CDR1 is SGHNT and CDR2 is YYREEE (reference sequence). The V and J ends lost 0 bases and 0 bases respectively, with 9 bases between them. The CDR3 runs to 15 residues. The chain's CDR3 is CASSLGQGLNTEAFF. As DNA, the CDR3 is TGTGCCAGCAGCTTGGGTCAAGGATTGAACACTGAAGCTTTCTTT. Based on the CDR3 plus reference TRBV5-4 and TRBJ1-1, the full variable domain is ETGVTQSPTHLIKTRGQQVTLRCSSQSGHNTVSWYQQALGQGPQFIFQYYREEENGRGNFPPRFSGLQFPNYSSELNVNALELDDSALYLCASSLGQGLNTEAFFGQGTRLTVV.

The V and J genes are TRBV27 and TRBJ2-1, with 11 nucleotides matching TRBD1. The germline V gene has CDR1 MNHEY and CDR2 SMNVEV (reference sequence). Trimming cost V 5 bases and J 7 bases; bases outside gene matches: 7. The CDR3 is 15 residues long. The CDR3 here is CASSITGTGGNEQFF. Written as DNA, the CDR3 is TGTGCCAGCAGTATTACCGGGACAGGGGGTAATGAGCAGTTCTTC.

The CDR3: CASSVAEGDGTQYF. For the CDR3, the DNA is TGTGCCAGCAGCGTGGCGGAGGGGGATGGTACGCAGTATTTT. The chain carries TRBV9 and TRBJ2-3; D tentatively reads TRBD1 or TRBD2 (6 bases each). Looked up from germline, CDR1 is SGDLS and CDR2 is YYNGEE. V lost 2 bases to trimming and J lost 8 bases, with 15 bases between them. This CDR3 is 14 amino acids long.

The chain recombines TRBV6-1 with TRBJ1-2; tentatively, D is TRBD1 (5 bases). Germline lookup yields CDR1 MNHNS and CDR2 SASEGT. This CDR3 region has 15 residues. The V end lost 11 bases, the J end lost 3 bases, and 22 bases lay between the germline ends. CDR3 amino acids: CAGPPRRVHDYGYTF. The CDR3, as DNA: TGTGCCGGGCCGCCCCGCAGGGTGCATGACTATGGCTACACCTTC.

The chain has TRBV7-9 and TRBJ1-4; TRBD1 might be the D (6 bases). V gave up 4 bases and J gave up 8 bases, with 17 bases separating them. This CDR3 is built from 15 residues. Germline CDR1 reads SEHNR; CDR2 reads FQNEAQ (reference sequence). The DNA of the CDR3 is TGTGCCAGCAGCTCACCTCGGGGGCTCGGGGAAAAACTGTTTTTT. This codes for CASSSPRGLGEKLFF.